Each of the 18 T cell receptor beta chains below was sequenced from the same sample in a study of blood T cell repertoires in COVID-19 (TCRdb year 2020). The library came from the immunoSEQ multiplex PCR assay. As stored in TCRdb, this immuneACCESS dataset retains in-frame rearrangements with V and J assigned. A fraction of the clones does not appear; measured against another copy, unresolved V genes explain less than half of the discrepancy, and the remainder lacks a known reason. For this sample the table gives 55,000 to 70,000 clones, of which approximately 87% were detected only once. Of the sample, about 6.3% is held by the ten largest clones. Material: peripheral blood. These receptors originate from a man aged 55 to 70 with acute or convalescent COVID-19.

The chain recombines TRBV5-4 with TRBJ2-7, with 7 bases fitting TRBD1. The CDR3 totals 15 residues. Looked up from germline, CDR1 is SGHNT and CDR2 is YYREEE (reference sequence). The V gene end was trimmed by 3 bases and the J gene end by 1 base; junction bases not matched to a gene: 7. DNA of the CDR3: TGTGCCAGCAGCTCCCGGGACAGAAGTTCCTACGAGCAGTACTTC. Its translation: CASSSRDRSSYEQYF.

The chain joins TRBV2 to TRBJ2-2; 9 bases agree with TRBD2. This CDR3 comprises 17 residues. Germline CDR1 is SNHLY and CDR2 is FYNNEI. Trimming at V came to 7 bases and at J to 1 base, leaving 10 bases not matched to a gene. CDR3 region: CASNLGDSGGNTGELFF. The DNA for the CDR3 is TGTGCCAGCAACCTGGGTGATAGCGGGGGGAACACCGGGGAGCTGTTTTTT.

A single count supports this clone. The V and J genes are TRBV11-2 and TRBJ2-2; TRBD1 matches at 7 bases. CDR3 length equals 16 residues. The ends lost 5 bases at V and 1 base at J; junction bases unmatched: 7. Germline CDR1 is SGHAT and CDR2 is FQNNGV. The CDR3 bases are TGTGCCAGCAGCATGGGACAGCGGAGGAACACCGGGGAGCTGTTTTTT. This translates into CASSMGQRRNTGELFF.

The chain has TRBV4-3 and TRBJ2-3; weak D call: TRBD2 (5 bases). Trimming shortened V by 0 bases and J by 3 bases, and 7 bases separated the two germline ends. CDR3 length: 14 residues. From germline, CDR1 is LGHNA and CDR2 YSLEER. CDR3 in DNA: TGCGCCAGCAGCCAAGAAGGAGGTACAGATACGCAGTATTTT. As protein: CASSQEGGTDTQYF.

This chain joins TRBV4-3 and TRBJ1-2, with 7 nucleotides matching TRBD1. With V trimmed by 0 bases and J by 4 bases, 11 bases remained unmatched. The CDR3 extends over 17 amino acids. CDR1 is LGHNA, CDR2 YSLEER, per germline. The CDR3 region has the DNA TGCGCCAGCAGCCAAGAGTACGTAGGGGGCCCACTCTATGGCTACACCTTC. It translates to CASSQEYVGGPLYGYTF.

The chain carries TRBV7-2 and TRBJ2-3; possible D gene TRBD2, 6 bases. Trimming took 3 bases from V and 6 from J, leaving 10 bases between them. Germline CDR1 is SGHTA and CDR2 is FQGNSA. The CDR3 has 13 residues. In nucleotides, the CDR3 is TGTGCCAGCAGCTTTGGAGGGGCGGATACGCAGTATTTT. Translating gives CASSFGGADTQYF.

In DNA, the CDR3 is TGTGCCAGCAGCCCGGAGTTTAGCGGGGGGGACAGCGAGCAGTTCTTC. Its translation: CASSPEFSGGDSEQFF. The chain carries TRBV16 and TRBJ2-1; 11 bases match TRBD2. V gave up 4 bases and J gave up 10 bases; unmatched junction bases: 12. From germline, CDR1 is KGHSY and CDR2 FQNENV. The CDR3 covers 16 residues.

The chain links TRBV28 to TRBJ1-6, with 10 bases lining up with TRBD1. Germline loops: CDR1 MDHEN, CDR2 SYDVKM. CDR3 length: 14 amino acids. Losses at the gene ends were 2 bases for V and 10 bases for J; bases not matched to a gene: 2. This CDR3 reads CASSLGTGESPLHF. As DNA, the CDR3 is TGTGCCAGCAGTTTAGGGACAGGGGAATCACCCCTCCACTTT.

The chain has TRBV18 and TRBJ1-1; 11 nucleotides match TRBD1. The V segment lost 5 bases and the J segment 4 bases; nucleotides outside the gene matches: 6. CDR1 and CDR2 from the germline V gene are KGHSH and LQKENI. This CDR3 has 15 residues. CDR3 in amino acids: CASSRGQGEVTEAFF. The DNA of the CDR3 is TGTGCCAGCTCAAGGGGACAGGGGGAGGTCACTGAAGCTTTCTTT.

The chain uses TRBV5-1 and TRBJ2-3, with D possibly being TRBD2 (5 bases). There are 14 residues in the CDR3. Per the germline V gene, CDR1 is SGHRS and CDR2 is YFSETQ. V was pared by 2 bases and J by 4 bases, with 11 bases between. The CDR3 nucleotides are TGCGCCAGCAGCTTAATGCTAGCTTCAGATACGCAGTATTTT. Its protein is CASSLMLASDTQYF.

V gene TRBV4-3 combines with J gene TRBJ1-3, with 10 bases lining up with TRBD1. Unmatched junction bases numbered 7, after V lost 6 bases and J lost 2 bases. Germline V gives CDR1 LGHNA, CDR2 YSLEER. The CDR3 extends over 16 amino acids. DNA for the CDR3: TGCGCCAGCAGTAGCGAGGGACAGGGGCCTGGAAACACCATATATTTT. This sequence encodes CASSSEGQGPGNTIYF.

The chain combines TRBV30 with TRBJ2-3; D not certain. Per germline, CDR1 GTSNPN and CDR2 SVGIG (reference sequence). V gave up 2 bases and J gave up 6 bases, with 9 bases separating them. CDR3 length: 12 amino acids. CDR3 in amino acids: CAWSPSLDTQYF. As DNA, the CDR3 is TGTGCCTGGAGTCCCTCCTTGGATACGCAGTATTTT.

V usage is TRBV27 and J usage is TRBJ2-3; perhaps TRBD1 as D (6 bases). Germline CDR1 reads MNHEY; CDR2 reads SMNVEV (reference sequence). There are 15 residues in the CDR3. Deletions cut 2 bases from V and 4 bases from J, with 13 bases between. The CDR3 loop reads CASSLRQGYPDTQYF. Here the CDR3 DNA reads TGTGCCAGCAGTTTACGGCAGGGGTACCCAGATACGCAGTATTTT.

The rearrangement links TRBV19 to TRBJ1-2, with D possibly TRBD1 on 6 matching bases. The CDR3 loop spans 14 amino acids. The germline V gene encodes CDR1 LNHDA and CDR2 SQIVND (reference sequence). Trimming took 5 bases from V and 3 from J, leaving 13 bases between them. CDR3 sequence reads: CASSPPWTDYGYTF. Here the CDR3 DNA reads TGTGCCAGTAGTCCCCCATGGACAGACTATGGCTACACCTTC.

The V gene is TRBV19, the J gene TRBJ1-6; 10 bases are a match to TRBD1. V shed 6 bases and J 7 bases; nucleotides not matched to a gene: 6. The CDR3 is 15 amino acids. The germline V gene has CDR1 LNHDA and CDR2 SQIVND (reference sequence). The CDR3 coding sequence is TGTGCCAGTAGAATACCGGGACAGGGGAATTCACCCCTCCACTTT. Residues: CASRIPGQGNSPLHF.

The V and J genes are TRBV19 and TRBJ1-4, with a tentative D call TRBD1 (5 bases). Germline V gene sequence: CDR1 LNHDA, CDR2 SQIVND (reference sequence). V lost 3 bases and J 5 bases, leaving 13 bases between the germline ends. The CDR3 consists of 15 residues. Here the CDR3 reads CASSMDTLLNEKLFF. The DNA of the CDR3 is TGTGCCAGTAGTATGGACACGTTGCTAAATGAAAAACTGTTTTTT.

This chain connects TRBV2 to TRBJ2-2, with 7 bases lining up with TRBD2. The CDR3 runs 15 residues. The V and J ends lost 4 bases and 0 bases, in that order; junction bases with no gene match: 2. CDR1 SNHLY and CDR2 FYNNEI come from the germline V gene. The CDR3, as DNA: TGTGCCAGCAGTGGGGGGGGAGCGAACACCGGGGAGCTGTTTTTT. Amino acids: CASSGGGANTGELFF.

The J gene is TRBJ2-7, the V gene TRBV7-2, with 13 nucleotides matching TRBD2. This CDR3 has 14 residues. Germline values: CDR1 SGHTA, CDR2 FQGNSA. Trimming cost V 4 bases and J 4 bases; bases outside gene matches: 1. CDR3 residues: CASSSGLAGYEQYF. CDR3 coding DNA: TGTGCCAGCAGCTCGGGACTAGCGGGGTACGAGCAGTACTTC.